This T cell receptor beta chain was captured by sequencing in a study of cytomegalovirus exposure and HLA in healthy donors. Germline V gives CDR1 SGDLS, CDR2 YYNGEE. This CDR3 region has 13 residues. V lost 4 bases and J lost 4, with 9 bases in between. Findings and limits, study-wide: A later analysis found TCR association rates differed by HLA locus, highest for DRB1 and lowest for HLA-C. Of the V segments, some could not be distinguished, including TRBV6-2 and TRBV6-3, and were excluded. TCR beta chain V- and J-gene trimming was linked, in a later analysis, to a missense variant in DCLRE1C.

Comments on this clone: Its antigen is not identified.

PCR involved 60 Vbeta and 13 Jbeta primers. Libraries were prepared by immunoSEQ multiplex PCR; TCRdb keeps only in-frame clonotypes and omits some of them. The table lists 180,000 or so clones, around 80% of them singletons. The chain carries TRBV9 and TRBJ1-3, with no clear D. The receptor comes from a man in his forties in good health and CMV-seronegative. Sequencing was carried out using PBMCs. The CDR3 region has the DNA TGTGCCAGCAGCACACTAGGGGGAAACACCATATATTTT. Its translation is CASSTLGGNTIYF.